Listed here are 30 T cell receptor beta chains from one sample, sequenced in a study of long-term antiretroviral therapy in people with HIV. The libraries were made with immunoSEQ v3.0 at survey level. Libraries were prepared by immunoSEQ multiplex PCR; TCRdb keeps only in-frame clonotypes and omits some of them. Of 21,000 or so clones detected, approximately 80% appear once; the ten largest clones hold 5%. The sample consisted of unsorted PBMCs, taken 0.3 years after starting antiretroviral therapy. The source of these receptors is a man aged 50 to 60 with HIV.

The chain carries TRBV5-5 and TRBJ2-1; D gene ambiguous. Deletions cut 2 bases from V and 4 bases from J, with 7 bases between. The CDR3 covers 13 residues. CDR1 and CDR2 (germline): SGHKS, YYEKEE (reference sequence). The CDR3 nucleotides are TGTGCCAGCAGCTTTAGACCTTACAATGAGCAGTTCTTC. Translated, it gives CASSFRPYNEQFF.

The CDR3 DNA follows: TGTGCCAGCAGCTTAGGGCCAGGGGCCCCTCGTGGCTACACCTTC. Its translation: CASSLGPGAPRGYTF. The rearrangement links TRBV7-9 to TRBJ1-2; tentatively, D is TRBD1 (6 bases). The CDR3 has 15 residues. Between the trimmed V and J ends, which lost 1 base and 7 bases, there was a span of 16 bases. Germline assignment: CDR1 SEHNR and CDR2 FQNEAQ (reference sequence).

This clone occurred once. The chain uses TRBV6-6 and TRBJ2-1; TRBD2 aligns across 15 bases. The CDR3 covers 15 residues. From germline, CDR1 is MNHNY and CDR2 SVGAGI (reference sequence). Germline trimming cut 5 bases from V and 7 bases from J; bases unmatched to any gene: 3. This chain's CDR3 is CASSMGLAGGNEQFF. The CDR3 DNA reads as TGTGCCAGCAGTATGGGACTAGCGGGAGGAAATGAGCAGTTCTTC.

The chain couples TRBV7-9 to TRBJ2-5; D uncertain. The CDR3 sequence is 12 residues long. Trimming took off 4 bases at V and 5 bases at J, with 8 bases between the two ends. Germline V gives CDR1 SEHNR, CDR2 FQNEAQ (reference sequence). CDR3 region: CASSSLGETQYF. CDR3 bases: TGTGCCAGCAGCTCCCTAGGGGAGACCCAGTACTTC.

For the CDR3, the DNA is TGTGCCAGCAGCGTGTTGACGAGTTTCTCTGGGGCCAACGTCCTGACTTTC. Translation: CASSVLTSFSGANVLTF. V is TRBV5-6 and J is TRBJ2-6; D not certain. CDR3 size: 17 residues. Trimming shortened V by 4 bases and J by 0 bases, and 14 bases separated the two germline ends. Germline V gene lookup returns CDR1 SGHDT and CDR2 YYEEEE.

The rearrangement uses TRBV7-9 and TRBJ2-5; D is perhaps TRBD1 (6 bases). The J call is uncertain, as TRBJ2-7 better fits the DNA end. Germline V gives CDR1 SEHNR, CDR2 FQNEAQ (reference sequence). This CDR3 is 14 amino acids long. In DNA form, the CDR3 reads TGTGCCAGCAGCCGAATCACAGGGTCCTACGAGCAGTACTTC. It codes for CASSRITGSYEQYF.

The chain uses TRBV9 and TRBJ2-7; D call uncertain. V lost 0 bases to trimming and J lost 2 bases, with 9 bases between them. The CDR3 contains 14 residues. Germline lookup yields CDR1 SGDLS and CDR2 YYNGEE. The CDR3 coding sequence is TGTGCCAGCAGCGTAGCTAACGCACCCTACGAGCAGTACTTC. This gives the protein CASSVANAPYEQYF.

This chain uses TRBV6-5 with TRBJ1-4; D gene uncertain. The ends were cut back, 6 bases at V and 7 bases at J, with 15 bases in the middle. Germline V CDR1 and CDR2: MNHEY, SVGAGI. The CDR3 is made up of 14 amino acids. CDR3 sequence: CASSSSGRSEKLFF. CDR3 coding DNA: TGTGCCAGCAGCTCGAGTGGTAGGAGTGAAAAACTGTTTTTT.

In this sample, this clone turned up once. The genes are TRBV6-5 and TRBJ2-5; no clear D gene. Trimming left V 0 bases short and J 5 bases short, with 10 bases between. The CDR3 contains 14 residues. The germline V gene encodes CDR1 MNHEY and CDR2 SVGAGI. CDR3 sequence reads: CASSYSTVGETQYF. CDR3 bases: TGTGCCAGCAGTTACTCGACCGTCGGGGAGACCCAGTACTTC.

Here the CDR3 reads CASSTPGQENTIYF. The CDR3 DNA reads TGTGCCAGCAGCACCCCTGGACAGGAAAACACCATATATTTT. The gene calls are TRBV9 and TRBJ1-3, with 7 bases aligning to TRBD1. Germline assignment: CDR1 SGDLS and CDR2 YYNGEE. The CDR3 length is 14 residues. V was pared by 4 bases and J by 6 bases, with 7 bases of the junction left unmatched.

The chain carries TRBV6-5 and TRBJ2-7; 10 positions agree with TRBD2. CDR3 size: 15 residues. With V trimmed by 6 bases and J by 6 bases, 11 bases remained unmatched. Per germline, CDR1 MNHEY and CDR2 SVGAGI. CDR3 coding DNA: TGTGCCAGCAGGAGTGGACTAGCGGACATGGGCGAGCAGTACTTC. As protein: CASRSGLADMGEQYF.

Written as DNA, the CDR3 is TGTGCCAGCAGCTTAATACAGGGGGAGGCTTTCTTT. It specifies CASSLIQGEAFF. This chain joins TRBV7-8 and TRBJ1-1; 8 bases fit TRBD1. The CDR3 loop spans 12 amino acids. The germline gives CDR1 SGHVS, CDR2 FQNEAQ. The V gene end was trimmed by 2 bases and the J gene end by 11 bases; junction bases not matched to a gene: 4.

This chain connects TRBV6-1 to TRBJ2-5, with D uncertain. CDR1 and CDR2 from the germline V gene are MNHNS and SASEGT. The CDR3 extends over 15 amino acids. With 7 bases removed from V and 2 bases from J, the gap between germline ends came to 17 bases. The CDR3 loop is CASMGYVAVQETQYF. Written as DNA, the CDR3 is TGTGCCAGCATGGGGTATGTGGCGGTACAAGAGACCCAGTACTTC.

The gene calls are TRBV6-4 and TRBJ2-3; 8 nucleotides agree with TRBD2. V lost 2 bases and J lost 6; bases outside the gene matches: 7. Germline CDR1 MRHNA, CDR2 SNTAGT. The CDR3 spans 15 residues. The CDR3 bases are TGTGCCAGCAGTGACGGAGCGGGAGCATCGGATACGCAGTATTTT. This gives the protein CASSDGAGASDTQYF.

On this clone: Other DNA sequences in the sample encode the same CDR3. CDR3: CASSLGGYGYTF. In DNA form, the CDR3 reads TGTGCCAGCAGCTTAGGGGGCTATGGCTACACCTTC. The J gene is TRBJ1-2, the V gene TRBV14, with TRBD1 as a possible D gene (6 bases). V dropped 5 bases and J dropped 4 bases, with 8 bases sitting between them. The CDR3 is 12 residues long. Germline-derived CDR1 and CDR2 are SGHDN and FVKESK.

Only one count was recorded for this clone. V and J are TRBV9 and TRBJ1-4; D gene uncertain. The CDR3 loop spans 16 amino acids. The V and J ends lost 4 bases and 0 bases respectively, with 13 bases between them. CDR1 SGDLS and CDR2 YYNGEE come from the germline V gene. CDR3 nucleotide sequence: TGTGCCAGCAGCCCCTGGATAGGCCCAACTAATGAAAAACTGTTTTTT. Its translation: CASSPWIGPTNEKLFF.

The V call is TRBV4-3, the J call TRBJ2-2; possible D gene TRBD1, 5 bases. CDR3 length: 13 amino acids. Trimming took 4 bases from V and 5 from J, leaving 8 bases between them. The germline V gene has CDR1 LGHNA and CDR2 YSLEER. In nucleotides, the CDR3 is TGCGCCAGCAGCCCCAGGGAAACCGGGGAGCTGTTTTTT. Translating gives CASSPRETGELFF.

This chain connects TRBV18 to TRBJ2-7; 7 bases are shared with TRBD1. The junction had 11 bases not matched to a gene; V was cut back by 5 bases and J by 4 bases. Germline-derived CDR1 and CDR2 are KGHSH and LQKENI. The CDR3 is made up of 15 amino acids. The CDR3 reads CASSEAGTEDYEQYF. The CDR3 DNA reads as TGTGCCAGCTCAGAGGCCGGGACAGAGGATTACGAGCAGTACTTC.

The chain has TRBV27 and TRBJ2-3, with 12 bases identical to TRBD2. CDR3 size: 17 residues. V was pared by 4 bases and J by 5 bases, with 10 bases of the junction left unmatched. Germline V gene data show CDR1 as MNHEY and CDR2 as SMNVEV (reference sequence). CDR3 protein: CASSSPRLAGERDTQYF. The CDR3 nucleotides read TGTGCCAGCAGTTCACCAAGACTAGCGGGAGAGAGAGATACGCAGTATTTT.

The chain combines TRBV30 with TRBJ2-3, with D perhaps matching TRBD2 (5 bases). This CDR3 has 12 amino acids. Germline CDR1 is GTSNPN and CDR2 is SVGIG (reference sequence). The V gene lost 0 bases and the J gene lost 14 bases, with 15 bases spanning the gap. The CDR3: CAWSVAALNAYF. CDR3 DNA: TGTGCCTGGAGTGTAGCGGCTTTAAATGCGTATTTT.

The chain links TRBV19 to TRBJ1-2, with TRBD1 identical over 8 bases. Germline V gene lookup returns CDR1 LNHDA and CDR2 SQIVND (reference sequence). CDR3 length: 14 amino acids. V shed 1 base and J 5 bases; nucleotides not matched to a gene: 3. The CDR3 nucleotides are TGTGCCAGTAGTATAGCAGGGGGCGCATATGGCTACACCTTC. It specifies CASSIAGGAYGYTF.

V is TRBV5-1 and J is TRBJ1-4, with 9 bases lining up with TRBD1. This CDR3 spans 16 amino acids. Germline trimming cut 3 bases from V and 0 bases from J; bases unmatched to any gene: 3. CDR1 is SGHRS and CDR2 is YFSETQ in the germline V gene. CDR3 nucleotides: TGCGCCAGCAGCTCCGGGACAGGGTCAACTAATGAAAAACTGTTTTTT. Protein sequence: CASSSGTGSTNEKLFF.

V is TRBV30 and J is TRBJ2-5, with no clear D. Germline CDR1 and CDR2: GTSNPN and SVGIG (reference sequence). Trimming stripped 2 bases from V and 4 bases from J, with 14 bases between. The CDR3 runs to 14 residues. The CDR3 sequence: CAWSSGQTLETQYF. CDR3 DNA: TGTGCCTGGAGTAGTGGGCAGACATTAGAGACCCAGTACTTC.

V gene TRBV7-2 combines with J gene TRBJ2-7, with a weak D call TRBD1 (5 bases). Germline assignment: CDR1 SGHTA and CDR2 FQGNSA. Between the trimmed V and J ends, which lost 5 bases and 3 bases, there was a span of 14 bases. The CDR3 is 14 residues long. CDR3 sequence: CASSITGVLYEQYF. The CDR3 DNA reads TGTGCCAGCAGCATTACAGGAGTTCTCTACGAGCAGTACTTC.

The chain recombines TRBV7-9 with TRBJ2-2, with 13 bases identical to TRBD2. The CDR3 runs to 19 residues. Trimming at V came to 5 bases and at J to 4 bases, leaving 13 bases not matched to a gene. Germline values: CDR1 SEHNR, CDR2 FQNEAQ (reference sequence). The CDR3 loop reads CASSPLHGLAGVGTGELFF. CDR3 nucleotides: TGTGCCAGCAGCCCCCTCCACGGACTAGCGGGAGTGGGCACCGGGGAGCTGTTTTTT.

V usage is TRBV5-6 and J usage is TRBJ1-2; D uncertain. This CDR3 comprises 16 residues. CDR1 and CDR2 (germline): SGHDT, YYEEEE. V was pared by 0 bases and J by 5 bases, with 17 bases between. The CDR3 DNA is TGTGCCAGCAGCTTGGCCAGGCCTTCGAGGAGGTATGGCTACACCTTC. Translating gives CASSLARPSRRYGYTF.

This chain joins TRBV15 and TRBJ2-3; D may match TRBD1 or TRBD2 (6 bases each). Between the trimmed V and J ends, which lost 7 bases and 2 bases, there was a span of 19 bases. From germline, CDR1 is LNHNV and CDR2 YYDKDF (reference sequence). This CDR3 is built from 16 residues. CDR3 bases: TGTGCCACCATACCTAACGGGGGCGCGAACACAGATACGCAGTATTTT. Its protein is CATIPNGGANTDTQYF. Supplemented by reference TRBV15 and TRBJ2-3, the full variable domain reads DAMVIQNPRYQVTQFGKPVTLSCSQTLNHNVMYWYQQKSSQAPKLLFHYYDKDFNNEADTPDNFQSRRPNTSFCFLDIRSPGLGDTAMYLCATIPNGGANTDTQYFGPGTRLTVL.

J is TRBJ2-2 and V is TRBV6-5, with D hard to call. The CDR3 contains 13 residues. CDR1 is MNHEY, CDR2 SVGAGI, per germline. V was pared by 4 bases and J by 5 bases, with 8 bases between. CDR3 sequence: CASSFGRTGELFF. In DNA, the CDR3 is TGTGCCAGCAGTTTCGGGCGGACCGGGGAGCTGTTTTTT.

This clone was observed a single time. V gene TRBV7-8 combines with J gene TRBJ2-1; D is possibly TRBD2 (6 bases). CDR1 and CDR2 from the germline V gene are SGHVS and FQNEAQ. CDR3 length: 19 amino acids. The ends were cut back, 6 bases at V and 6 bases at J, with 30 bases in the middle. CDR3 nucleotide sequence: TGTGCCAGCAGTTCCCTCGGAGGGCCGGAGCGAGTGTCCCTCAATGAGCAGTTCTTC. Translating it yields CASSSLGGPERVSLNEQFF.

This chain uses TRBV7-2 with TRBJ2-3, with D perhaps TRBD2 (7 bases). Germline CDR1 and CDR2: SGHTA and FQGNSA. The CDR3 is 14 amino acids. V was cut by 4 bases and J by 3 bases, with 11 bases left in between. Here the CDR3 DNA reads TGTGCCAGCAGCTCGGGGGGCGGGACAGATACGCAGTATTTT. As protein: CASSSGGGTDTQYF.